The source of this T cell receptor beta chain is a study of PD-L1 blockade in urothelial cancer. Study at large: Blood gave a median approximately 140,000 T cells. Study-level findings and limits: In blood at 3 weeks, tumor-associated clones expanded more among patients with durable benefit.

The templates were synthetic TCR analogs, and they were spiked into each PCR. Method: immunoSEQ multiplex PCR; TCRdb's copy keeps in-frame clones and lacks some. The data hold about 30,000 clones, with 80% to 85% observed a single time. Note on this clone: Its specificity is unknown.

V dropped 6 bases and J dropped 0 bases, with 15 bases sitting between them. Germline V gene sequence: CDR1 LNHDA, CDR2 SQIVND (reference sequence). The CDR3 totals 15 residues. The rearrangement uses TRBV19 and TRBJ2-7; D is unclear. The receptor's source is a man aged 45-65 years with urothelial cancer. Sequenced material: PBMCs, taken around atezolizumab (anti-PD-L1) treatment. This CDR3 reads CASRVPGASSYEQYF. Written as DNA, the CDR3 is TGTGCCAGTAGGGTACCAGGTGCCAGCTCCTACGAGCAGTACTTC.